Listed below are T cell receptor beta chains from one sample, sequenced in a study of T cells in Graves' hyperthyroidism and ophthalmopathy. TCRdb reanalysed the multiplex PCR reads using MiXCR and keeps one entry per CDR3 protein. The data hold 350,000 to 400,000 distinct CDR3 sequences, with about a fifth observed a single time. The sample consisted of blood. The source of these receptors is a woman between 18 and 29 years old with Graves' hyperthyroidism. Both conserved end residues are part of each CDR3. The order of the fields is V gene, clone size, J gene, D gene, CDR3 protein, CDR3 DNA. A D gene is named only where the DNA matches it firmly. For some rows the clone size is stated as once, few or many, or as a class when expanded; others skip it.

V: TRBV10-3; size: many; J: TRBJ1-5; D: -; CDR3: CAISEMGMAQPQHF; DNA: TGTGCCATCAGTGAGATGGGCATGGCTCAGCCCCAGCATTTT
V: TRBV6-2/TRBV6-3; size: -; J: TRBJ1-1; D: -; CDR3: CASAEQTTNTEAFF; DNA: TGTGCCAGCGCTGAGCAGACAACGAACACTGAAGCTTTCTTT
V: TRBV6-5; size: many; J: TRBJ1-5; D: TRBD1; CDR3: CASSYSGGGDQPQHF; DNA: TGTGCCAGCAGTTACTCGGGAGGGGGCGATCAGCCCCAGCATTTT
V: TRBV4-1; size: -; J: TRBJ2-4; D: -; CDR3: CASSQVPNIAKNIQYF; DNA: TGCGCCAGCAGCCAAGTTCCCAACATAGCCAAAAACATTCAGTACTTC
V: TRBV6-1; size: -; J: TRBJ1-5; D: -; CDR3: CASSAGQSNQPQHF; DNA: TGTGCCAGCAGCGCAGGACAGAGCAATCAGCCCCAGCATTTT
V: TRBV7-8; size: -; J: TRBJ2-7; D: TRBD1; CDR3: CASSLGGQGILYEQYF; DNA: TGTGCCAGCAGCTTAGGGGGACAGGGGATTCTCTACGAGCAGTACTTC
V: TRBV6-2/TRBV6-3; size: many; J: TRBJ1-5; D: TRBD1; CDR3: CASSQNPDRGGQPQHF; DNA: TGTGCCAGCAGTCAAAACCCCGACAGGGGCGGCCAGCCCCAGCATTTT
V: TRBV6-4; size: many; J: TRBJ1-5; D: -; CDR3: CASSETVSGPQHF; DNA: TGTGCCAGCAGTGAGACAGTTTCAGGGCCCCAGCATTTT
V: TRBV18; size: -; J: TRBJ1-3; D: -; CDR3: CASSPPIKAGNTIYF; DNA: TGTGCCAGCTCACCACCGATAAAGGCTGGAAACACCATATATTTT
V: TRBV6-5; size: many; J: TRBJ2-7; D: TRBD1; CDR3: CATTGGYEQYF; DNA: TGTGCCACCACAGGGGGGTACGAGCAGTACTTC
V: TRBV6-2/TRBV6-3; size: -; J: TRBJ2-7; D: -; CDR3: CASSPPPGPLSYEQYF; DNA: TGTGCCAGCAGTCCACCCCCGGGACCGCTGTCCTACGAGCAGTACTTC
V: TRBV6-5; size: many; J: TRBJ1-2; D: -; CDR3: CASSYSINGANYGYTF; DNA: TGTGCCAGCAGTTACTCGATAAATGGGGCTAACTATGGCTACACCTTC
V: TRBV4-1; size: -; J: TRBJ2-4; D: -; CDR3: CASSQLVMSSLAKNIQYF; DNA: TGCGCCAGCAGCCAACTCGTAATGAGTAGTTTAGCCAAAAACATTCAGTACTTC
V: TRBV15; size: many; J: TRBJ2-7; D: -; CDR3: CATSTVRGEGYEQYF; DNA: TGTGCCACCAGCACCGTCAGGGGGGAAGGGTACGAGCAGTACTTC
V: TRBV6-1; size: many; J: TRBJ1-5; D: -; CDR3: CASGRLGSNQPQHF; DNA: TGTGCCAGCGGCCGTCTCGGTTCCAATCAGCCCCAGCATTTT
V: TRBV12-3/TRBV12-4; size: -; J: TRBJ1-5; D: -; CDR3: CASSLAVEGRYSNQPQHF; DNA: TGTGCCAGCAGTTTAGCAGTAGAGGGGAGATATAGCAATCAGCCCCAGCATTTT
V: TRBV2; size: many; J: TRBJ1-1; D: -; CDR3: CASSLEEQQNTEAFF; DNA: TGTGCCAGCAGCCTGGAAGAACAGCAGAACACTGAAGCTTTCTTT
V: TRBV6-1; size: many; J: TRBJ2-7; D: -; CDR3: CASSDRDSYEQYF; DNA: TGTGCCAGCAGTGACAGGGACTCCTACGAGCAGTACTTC
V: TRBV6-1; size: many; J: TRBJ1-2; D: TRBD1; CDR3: CASRDRGTDYGYTF; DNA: TGTGCCAGCAGGGACAGGGGCACCGACTATGGCTACACCTTC
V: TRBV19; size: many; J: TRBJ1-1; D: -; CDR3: CASRPLQNTEAFF; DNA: TGTGCCAGCCGACCGCTGCAGAACACTGAAGCTTTCTTT
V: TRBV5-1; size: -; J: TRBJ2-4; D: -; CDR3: CASSDSKNIQYF; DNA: TGCGCCAGCAGCGACAGTAAAAACATTCAGTACTTC
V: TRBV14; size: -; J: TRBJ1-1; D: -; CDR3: CASSQDLAEAFF; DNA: TGTGCCAGCAGCCAAGATCTGGCTGAAGCTTTCTTT
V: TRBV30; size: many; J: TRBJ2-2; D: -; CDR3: CAWSVGGRNTGELFF; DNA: TGTGCCTGGAGTGTGGGGGGAAGGAACACCGGGGAGCTGTTTTTT
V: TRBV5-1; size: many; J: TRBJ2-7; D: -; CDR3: CASSPDKDEQYF; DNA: TGCGCCAGCAGCCCTGACAAGGACGAGCAGTACTTC
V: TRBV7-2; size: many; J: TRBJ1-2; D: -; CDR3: CASSLGGHSVNYGYTF; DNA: TGTGCCAGCAGCTTAGGTGGTCATAGCGTTAACTATGGCTACACCTTC
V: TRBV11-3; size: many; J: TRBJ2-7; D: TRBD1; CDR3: CASSLSAGGIYEQYF; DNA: TGTGCCAGCAGCTTAAGTGCAGGGGGAATCTACGAGCAGTACTTC
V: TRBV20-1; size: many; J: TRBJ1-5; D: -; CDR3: CSASQGGSGQPQHF; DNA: TGCAGTGCTAGTCAGGGAGGAAGTGGTCAGCCCCAGCATTTT
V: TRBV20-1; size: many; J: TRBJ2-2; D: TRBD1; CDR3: CSAREGQGNGELFF; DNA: TGCAGTGCTAGAGAGGGACAGGGGAACGGGGAGCTGTTTTTT
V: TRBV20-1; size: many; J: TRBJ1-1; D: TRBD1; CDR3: CSASPFGQGIINTEAFF; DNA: TGCAGTGCTAGCCCCTTTGGACAGGGGATTATTAACACTGAAGCTTTCTTT
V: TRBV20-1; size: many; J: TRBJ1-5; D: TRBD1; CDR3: CSASRGRGQGQPQHF; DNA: TGCAGTGCTAGCCGGGGCAGGGGGCAAGGTCAGCCCCAGCATTTT
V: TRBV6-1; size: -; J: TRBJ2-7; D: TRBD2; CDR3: CATSSSGGYEQYF; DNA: TGTGCCACCTCATCTAGCGGGGGTTACGAGCAGTACTTC
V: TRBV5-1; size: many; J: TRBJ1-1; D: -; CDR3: CASSLTGGTTEAFF; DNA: TGTGCCAGCAGTTTAACGGGGGGGACCACTGAAGCTTTCTTT
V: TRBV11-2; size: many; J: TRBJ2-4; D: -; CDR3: CASSLGTLENIQYF; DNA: TGTGCCAGCAGCTTAGGTACATTGGAAAACATTCAGTACTTC
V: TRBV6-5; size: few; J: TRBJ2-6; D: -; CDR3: CASSYARGAGANVLTF; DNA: TGTGCCAGCAGTTACGCCCGGGGTGCTGGGGCCAACGTCCTGACTTTC
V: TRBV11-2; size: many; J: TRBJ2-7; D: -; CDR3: CASSVEVQGHF; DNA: TGTGCCAGCAGCGTGGAAGTACAGGGCCACTTC
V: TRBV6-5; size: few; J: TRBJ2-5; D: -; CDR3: CASSYSGETKYF; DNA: TGTGCCAGCAGTTACTCCGGAGAGACCAAGTACTTC
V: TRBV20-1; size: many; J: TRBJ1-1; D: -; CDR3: CSAHYGEAFF; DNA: TGCAGTGCCCATTATGGTGAAGCTTTCTTT
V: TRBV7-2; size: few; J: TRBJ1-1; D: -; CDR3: CASSQQENTEACF; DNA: TGTGCCAGCAGTCAACAGGAGAACACTGAAGCTTGCTTT
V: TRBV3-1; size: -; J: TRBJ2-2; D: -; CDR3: CASSQGFTGELFF; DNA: TGTGCCAGCAGTCAAGGGTTTACCGGGGAGCTGTTTTTT